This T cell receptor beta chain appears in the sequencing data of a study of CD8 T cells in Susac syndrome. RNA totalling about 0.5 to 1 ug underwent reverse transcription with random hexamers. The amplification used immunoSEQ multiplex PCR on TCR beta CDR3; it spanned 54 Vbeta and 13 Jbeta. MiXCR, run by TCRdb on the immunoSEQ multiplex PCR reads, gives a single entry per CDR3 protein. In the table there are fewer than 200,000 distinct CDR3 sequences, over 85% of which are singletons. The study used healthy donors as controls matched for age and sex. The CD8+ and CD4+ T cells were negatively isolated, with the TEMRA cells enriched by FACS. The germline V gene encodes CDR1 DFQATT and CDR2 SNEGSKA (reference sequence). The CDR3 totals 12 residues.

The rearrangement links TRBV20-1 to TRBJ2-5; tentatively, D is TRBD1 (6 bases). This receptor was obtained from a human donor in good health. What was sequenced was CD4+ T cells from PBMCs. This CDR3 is CTTGTNQETQYF. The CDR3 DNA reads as TGCACAACAGGGACCAACCAAGAGACCCAGTACTTC.